A single sample gave rise to the 26 T cell receptor beta chains below, sequenced in a study of T cells in Graves' hyperthyroidism and ophthalmopathy. It was RNA transcripts that yielded the amplified TCR beta CDR3 regions. The HTBI set primed first-round TCR CDR3 RT-PCR. TCRdb passed the multiplex PCR reads through MiXCR, listing each CDR3 protein once. Of roughly 710,000 distinct CDR3 sequences listed, roughly a third were seen once; the top ten hold about a third. Input material: blood. Every receptor here comes from a woman between 40 and 55 years old with Graves' hyperthyroidism.

This clonotype was seen only a few times. This sequence joins TRBV9 and TRBJ2-2; D may be TRBD2 (6 bases). This CDR3 region has 15 residues. The V end was cut by 3 bases, the J end by 5 bases, with 14 bases between. Germline V gives CDR1 SGDLS, CDR2 YYNGEE. Here the CDR3 reads CASSGEVHRTGELFF. As DNA, the CDR3 is TGTGCCAGCAGCGGGGAGGTTCATCGGACCGGGGAGCTGTTTTTT.

This clonotype was counted at least ten times. V usage is TRBV12-3 or TRBV12-4 and J usage is TRBJ1-2, with D uncertain. This CDR3 spans 15 amino acids. V was shortened by 1 base and J by 6 bases, with 15 bases between the two germline ends. CDR3 residues: CASSLVRPRQHGYTF. CDR3 coding DNA: TGTGCCAGCAGTTTAGTGAGGCCTCGTCAGCATGGCTACACCTTC.

This clonotype was picked up one time. The CDR3 is CASSLAWGGWLFF. In DNA, the CDR3 is TGTGCCAGCAGCTTGGCCTGGGGGGGTTGGCTGTTTTTT. The chain joins TRBV7-9 to TRBJ1-4, with D perhaps TRBD1 (5 bases). CDR3 length: 13 amino acids. Germline lookup yields CDR1 SEHNR and CDR2 FQNEAQ (reference sequence). The V end lost 3 bases, the J end lost 14 bases, and 16 bases lay between the germline ends.

The chain employs TRBV7-3 and TRBJ1-4, with 7 bases that match TRBD1. The CDR3 length is 16 residues. Germline values: CDR1 SGHTA, CDR2 FQGTGA. The trim removed 0 bases at V and 12 bases at J, leaving 13 bases unmatched. The CDR3 loop reads CASSLTWDRRYWELFF. CDR3 nucleotide sequence: TGTGCCAGCAGCTTAACGTGGGACAGACGTTATTGGGAACTGTTTTTT.

In this sample, this clonotype turned up a few times. One junction end disagrees with the germline gene, perhaps due to a read error. The V gene is TRBV10-3, the J gene TRBJ2-5; D is ambiguous. The length of the CDR3 is 16 residues. Germline lookup yields CDR1 ENHRY and CDR2 SYGVKD. CDR3 nucleotide sequence: TGTGCCAGCAGTTACTCGAGCCTACTGAGGCAAGAGACCCAGTACTTC. It codes for CASSYSSLLRQETQYF.

V and J are TRBV2 and TRBJ1-2; 8 nucleotides line up with TRBD1. The junction had 9 bases not matched to a gene; V was cut back by 4 bases and J by 8 bases. CDR3 size: 14 residues. CDR1 is SNHLY, CDR2 FYNNEI, per germline. This CDR3 reads CASSGGTGRIGYTF. The CDR3 DNA is TGTGCCAGCAGTGGAGGGACAGGAAGAATAGGCTACACCTTC.

This clonotype was seen at least ten times. This chain connects TRBV7-8 to TRBJ1-2; D is perhaps TRBD1 (6 bases). V was clipped by 5 bases and J by 4 bases, with 20 bases between them. Germline loops: CDR1 SGHVS, CDR2 FQNEAQ. The CDR3 contains 16 residues. This CDR3 reads CASSILQGQIPYGYTF. In nucleotides, the CDR3 is TGTGCCAGCAGCATCCTTCAGGGGCAAATCCCCTATGGCTACACCTTC.

The chain carries TRBV6-1 and TRBJ1-3; D gene unclear. The CDR3 spans 17 residues. CDR1 and CDR2 (germline): MNHNS, SASEGT. Trimming removed 1 base from V and 0 bases from J, with 13 bases in between. DNA of the CDR3: TGTGCCAGCAGTGAAGATCTGTCAGGCTACTCTGGAAACACCATATATTTT. Protein: CASSEDLSGYSGNTIYF.

In the case of this clonotype: This sequence may be a read error, since a much larger clone differs from it by one base. The chain employs TRBV14 and TRBJ2-7; D uncertain. The CDR3 is 13 amino acids. CDR1 and CDR2 (germline): SGHDN, FVKESK. CDR3 in DNA: TGTGCCGGCAGCCAAGTTGTTTCCTACGAGCAGTACTTC. Translated: CAGSQVVSYEQYF. The full variable domain, in which reference TRBV14 and TRBJ2-7 provide the parts outside the CDR3, is EAGVTQFPSHSVIEKGQTVTLRCDPISGHDNLYWYRRVMGKEIKFLLHFVKESKQDESGMPNNRFLAERTGGTYSTLKVQPAELEDSGVYFCAGSQVVSYEQYFGPGTRLTVT.

The chain recombines TRBV29-1 with TRBJ1-2; 8 nucleotides line up with TRBD1. CDR3 length: 14 amino acids. J gave up 7 bases and V 0 bases, and 7 bases lay outside the gene matches. Looked up from germline, CDR1 is SQVTM and CDR2 is ANQGSEA. CDR3 loop: CSVEDRGPGGGYTF. The DNA for the CDR3 is TGCAGCGTTGAAGACAGGGGGCCAGGGGGTGGCTACACCTTC.

V gene TRBV20-1 combines with J gene TRBJ2-5, with D possibly being TRBD1 (6 bases). Germline V CDR1 and CDR2: DFQATT, SNEGSKA (reference sequence). V dropped 3 bases and J dropped 0 bases, with 11 bases sitting between them. The CDR3 extends over 14 amino acids. CDR3 coding DNA: TGCAGTGCTAGCCCCGGGACACACCAAGAGACCCAGTACTTC. This codes for CSASPGTHQETQYF.

The chain is built from TRBV14 and TRBJ2-2; the match to TRBD1 covers 9 bases. Looked up from germline, CDR1 is SGHDN and CDR2 is FVKESK. CDR3 length: 15 amino acids. The J segment lost 6 bases and the V segment lost 8 bases, leaving 10 bases of the junction unmatched. This chain's CDR3 is CASSSIRTGAGELFF. The CDR3 DNA follows: TGTGCCAGCTCATCCATCCGGACAGGGGCCGGGGAGCTGTTTTTT.

V and J are TRBV25-1 and TRBJ1-2; D is possibly TRBD1 (5 bases). V was cut by 5 bases and J by 2 bases, with 12 bases left in between. The CDR3 has 14 residues. Germline CDR1 MGHDK, CDR2 SYGVNS. DNA of the CDR3: TGTGCCAGCAGTCTCCGTTGGGGCAACTATGGCTACACCTTC. Translation gives CASSLRWGNYGYTF.

The rearrangement joins TRBV29-1 to TRBJ1-1; D gene unclear. This CDR3 is built from 10 residues. Trimming left V 3 bases short and J 11 bases short, with 10 bases between. Germline V gene sequence: CDR1 SQVTM, CDR2 ANQGSEA. The CDR3 is CSVELKWAFF. The CDR3 DNA follows: TGCAGCGTTGAGCTCAAATGGGCTTTCTTT.

This clonotype was picked up many times. This rearrangement joins TRBV20-1 to TRBJ2-7; D ambiguous. The CDR3 runs 13 residues. The germline V and J ends were trimmed by 1 base and 1 base, with 8 bases remaining between them. The germline V gene has CDR1 DFQATT and CDR2 SNEGSKA (reference sequence). Written as DNA, the CDR3 is TGCAGTGCTAGAGTATTAACGTCCTACGAGCAGTACTTC. It encodes CSARVLTSYEQYF.

V is TRBV5-1 and J is TRBJ2-2; D is undetermined. V was trimmed by 6 bases and J by 4 bases, leaving 7 bases between them. CDR1 is SGHRS, CDR2 YFSETQ, per germline. This CDR3 has 12 residues. The DNA of the CDR3 is TGCGCCAGCACCCCATTCACCGGGGAGCTGTTTTTT. Translation gives CASTPFTGELFF.

Comment on this clonotype: Just one base apart from a much larger clone, this may be a read error. The chain couples TRBV11-2 to TRBJ2-5; the match to TRBD2 covers 9 bases. Trimming cost V 3 bases and J 2 bases; bases outside gene matches: 1. The CDR3 sequence is 14 residues long. The V gene's germline CDR1 is SGHAT and CDR2 FQNNGV. CDR3 sequence reads: CASSLREGQETQYF. The CDR3 DNA is TGTGCCAGCAGCTTGCGGGAGGGTCAAGAGACCCAGTACTTC.

V and J are TRBV15 and TRBJ2-7; perhaps TRBD2 as D (6 bases). Looked up from germline, CDR1 is LNHNV and CDR2 is YYDKDF (reference sequence). The CDR3 has 13 amino acids. The V and J ends lost 3 bases and 8 bases respectively, with 14 bases between them. The CDR3 spells CATSSQGGGQQYF. CDR3 bases: TGTGCCACCAGCAGCCAAGGAGGAGGGCAGCAGTACTTC.

The table lists this clonotype with a few counts. The chain employs TRBV6-5 and TRBJ2-5, with D unclear. The germline V gene encodes CDR1 MNHEY and CDR2 SVGAGI. This CDR3 has 13 residues. Trimming shortened V by 4 bases and J by 5 bases, and 11 bases separated the two germline ends. CDR3 loop: CASSSTRWETQYF. DNA for the CDR3: TGTGCCAGCAGTTCTACGAGATGGGAGACCCAGTACTTC.

This clonotype was counted many times. The chain has TRBV7-9 and TRBJ2-7; maybe TRBD2 (6 bases). This CDR3 spans 14 amino acids. Trimming took 3 bases from V and 0 from J, leaving 9 bases between them. The germline V gene encodes CDR1 SEHNR and CDR2 FQNEAQ (reference sequence). This CDR3 is CASSFVGGSYEQYF. CDR3 bases: TGTGCCAGCAGCTTCGTGGGGGGCTCCTACGAGCAGTACTTC.

The chain recombines TRBV19 with TRBJ1-6; unclear D gene. This CDR3 is 13 amino acids long. Per germline, CDR1 LNHDA and CDR2 SQIVND (reference sequence). V lost 3 bases to trimming and J lost 12 bases, with 12 bases between them. CDR3 protein: CASSMSLRIPLHF. As DNA, the CDR3 is TGTGCCAGTAGTATGAGTCTCCGGATACCCCTCCACTTT.

This clonotype was picked up many times. J is TRBJ2-7 and V is TRBV7-2; D ambiguous. The V gene's germline CDR1 is SGHTA and CDR2 FQGNSA. This CDR3 is 14 amino acids long. V was clipped by 8 bases and J by 2 bases, with 16 bases between them. In DNA form, the CDR3 reads TGTGCCAGCGAGGCCCGAGCGTTTCCCTACGAGCAGTACTTC. Protein product: CASEARAFPYEQYF.

As DNA, the CDR3 is TGTGCCAGCAGCCGAGGACAGGGTGATGGTTCACCCCTCCACTTT. Encoded protein: CASSRGQGDGSPLHF. The chain links TRBV7-3 to TRBJ1-6; 8 bases map to TRBD1. Trimming at V came to 5 bases and at J to 9 bases, leaving 9 bases not matched to a gene. The germline gives CDR1 SGHTA, CDR2 FQGTGA. The CDR3 contains 15 residues.

This clonotype was recorded at least ten times. This sequence joins TRBV15 and TRBJ2-7, with 7 bases identical to TRBD2. Losses at the gene ends were 4 bases for V and 0 bases for J; bases not matched to a gene: 12. Germline assignment: CDR1 LNHNV and CDR2 YYDKDF (reference sequence). This CDR3 region has 17 residues. CDR3 residues: CATSTQDLADLSYEQYF. The CDR3 region has the DNA TGTGCCACCAGCACCCAGGACCTAGCGGATCTCTCCTACGAGCAGTACTTC.

This clonotype was picked up many times. The chain is built from TRBV20-1 and TRBJ2-5; a weak D match, TRBD2 (6 bases). The germline V gene encodes CDR1 DFQATT and CDR2 SNEGSKA (reference sequence). With 2 bases removed from V and 4 bases from J, the gap between germline ends came to 17 bases. This CDR3 is built from 15 residues. The CDR3 DNA is TGCAGTGCTAGAAATTGGGGCAGGGACTCAGAGACCCAGTACTTC. It translates to CSARNWGRDSETQYF.

There are a few counts of this clonotype. The rearrangement uses TRBV14 and TRBJ2-2, with unresolved D. The ends were cut back, 10 bases at V and 3 bases at J, with 15 bases in the middle. The CDR3 spans 14 residues. From germline, CDR1 is SGHDN and CDR2 FVKESK. CDR3: CATSPTTYTGELFF. DNA of the CDR3: TGTGCCACCTCCCCTACTACTTACACCGGGGAGCTGTTTTTT. Full variable domain (rest looked up from reference TRBV14 and TRBJ2-2): EAGVTQFPSHSVIEKGQTVTLRCDPISGHDNLYWYRRVMGKEIKFLLHFVKESKQDESGMPNNRFLAERTGGTYSTLKVQPAELEDSGVYFCATSPTTYTGELFFGEGSRLTVL.